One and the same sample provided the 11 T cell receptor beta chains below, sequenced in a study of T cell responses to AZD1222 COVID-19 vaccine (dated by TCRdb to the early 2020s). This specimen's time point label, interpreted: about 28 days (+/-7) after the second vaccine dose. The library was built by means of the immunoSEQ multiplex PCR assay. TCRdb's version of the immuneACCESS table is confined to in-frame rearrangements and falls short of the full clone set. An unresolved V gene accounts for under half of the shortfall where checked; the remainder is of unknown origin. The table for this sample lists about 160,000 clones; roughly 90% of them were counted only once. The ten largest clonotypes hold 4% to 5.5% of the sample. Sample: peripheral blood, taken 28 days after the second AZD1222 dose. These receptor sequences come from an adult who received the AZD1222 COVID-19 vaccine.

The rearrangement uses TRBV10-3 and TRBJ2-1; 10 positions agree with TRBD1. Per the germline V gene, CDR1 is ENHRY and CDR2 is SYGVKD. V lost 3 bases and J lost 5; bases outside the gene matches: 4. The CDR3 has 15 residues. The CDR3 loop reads CAISDRQGANNEQFF. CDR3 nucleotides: TGTGCCATCAGTGACAGACAGGGGGCTAACAATGAGCAGTTCTTC.

The CDR3 reads CASSPEPGGGNTIYF. Written as DNA, the CDR3 is TGTGCCAGCAGCCCTGAACCTGGTGGCGGCAACACCATATATTTT. This chain connects TRBV7-8 to TRBJ1-3; D ambiguous. V lost 5 bases and J lost 7, with 18 bases in between. Germline V gene lookup returns CDR1 SGHVS and CDR2 FQNEAQ. CDR3 length: 15 residues.

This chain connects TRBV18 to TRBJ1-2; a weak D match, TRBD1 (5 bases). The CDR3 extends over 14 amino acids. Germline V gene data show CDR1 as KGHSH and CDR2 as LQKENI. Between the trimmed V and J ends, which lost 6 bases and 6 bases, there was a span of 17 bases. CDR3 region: CASSQVQGGNGYTF. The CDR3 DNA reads TGTGCCAGCTCTCAAGTCCAGGGTGGGAATGGCTACACCTTC.

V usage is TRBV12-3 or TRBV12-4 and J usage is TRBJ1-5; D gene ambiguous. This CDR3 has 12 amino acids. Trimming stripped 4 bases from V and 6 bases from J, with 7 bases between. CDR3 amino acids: CASSYSTQPQHF. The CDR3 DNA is TGTGCCAGCAGTTATTCAACTCAGCCCCAGCATTTT.

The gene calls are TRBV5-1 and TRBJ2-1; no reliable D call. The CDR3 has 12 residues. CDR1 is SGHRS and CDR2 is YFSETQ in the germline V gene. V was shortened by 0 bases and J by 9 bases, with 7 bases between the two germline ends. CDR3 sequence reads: CASSLAQIEQFF. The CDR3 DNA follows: TGCGCCAGCAGCTTGGCGCAGATTGAGCAGTTCTTC.

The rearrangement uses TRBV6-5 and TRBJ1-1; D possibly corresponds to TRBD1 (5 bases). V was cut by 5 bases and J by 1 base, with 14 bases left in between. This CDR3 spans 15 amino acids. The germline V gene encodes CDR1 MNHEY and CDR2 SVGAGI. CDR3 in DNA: TGTGCCAGCAGTCCCCAGCAGGGTGGGAACACTGAAGCTTTCTTT. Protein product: CASSPQQGGNTEAFF.

For the CDR3, the DNA is TGTGCCAGCAGCCGAGCCGGTAGCGGGGGTAAAGAGACCCAGTACTTC. Protein product: CASSRAGSGGKETQYF. This chain connects TRBV11-2 to TRBJ2-5; TRBD2 matches at 9 bases. The CDR3 totals 16 residues. CDR1 SGHAT and CDR2 FQNNGV come from the germline V gene. Trimming at V came to 5 bases and at J to 3 bases, leaving 10 bases not matched to a gene.

CDR3 loop: CASGRGGYSEAFF. In DNA form, the CDR3 reads TGTGCCAGCGGGAGGGGCGGATACTCTGAAGCTTTCTTT. The chain carries TRBV25-1 and TRBJ1-1, with a tentative D call TRBD1 (5 bases). Between the trimmed V and J ends, which lost 8 bases and 6 bases, there was a span of 16 bases. Germline assignment: CDR1 MGHDK and CDR2 SYGVNS. CDR3 length equals 13 residues.

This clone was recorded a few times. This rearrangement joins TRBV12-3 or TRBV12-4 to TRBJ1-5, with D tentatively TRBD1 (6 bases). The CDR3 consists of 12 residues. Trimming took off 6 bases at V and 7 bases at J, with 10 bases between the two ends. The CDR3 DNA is TGTGCCAGCAGGGCAGGGGAACAGCCCCAGCATTTT. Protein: CASRAGEQPQHF.

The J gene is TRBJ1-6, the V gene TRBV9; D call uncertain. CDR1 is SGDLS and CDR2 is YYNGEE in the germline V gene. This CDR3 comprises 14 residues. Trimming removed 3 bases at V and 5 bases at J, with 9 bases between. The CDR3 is CASSAVVDNSPLHF. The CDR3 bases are TGTGCCAGCAGCGCGGTGGTGGATAATTCACCCCTCCACTTT.

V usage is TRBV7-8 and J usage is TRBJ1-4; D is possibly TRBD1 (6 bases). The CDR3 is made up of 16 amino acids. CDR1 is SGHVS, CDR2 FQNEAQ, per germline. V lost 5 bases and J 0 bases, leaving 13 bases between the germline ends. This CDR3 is CASSPYGQSTNEKLFF. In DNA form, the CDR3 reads TGTGCCAGCAGCCCCTATGGACAGTCAACTAATGAAAAACTGTTTTTT.